Sequencing of this TCR beta chain was carried out in a study of stem cell transplantation in POMP-related autoinflammatory disease (dated by TCRdb to the early 2020s). About the study as a whole: It was hypothesized that MHC class I-dependent CD8+ T-cell differentiation and positive selection are impaired by defective thymoproteasomes, resulting in skewing of the TRB repertoire. Prior to transplant, the patients had skewing toward CD4+ naive T cells, low CD8+ T-cell proportions, and reduced T-cell cytokine secretion. After transplant, DNA chimerism analysis showed 100% donor engraftment of neutrophils and platelets through one year. The effect of POMP deficiency on T-cell receptor beta repertoire diversity and CDR3 characteristics was assessed by high-throughput TRB sequencing.

The intended sense of this specimen's time point label: after hematopoietic stem cell transplant. PRAID was a condition in which autoinflammation came alongside prominent immunodeficiency. Before TRB sequencing, T-cell subsets (conventional T cells, CD8+ T cells, regulatory T cells, T follicular helper cells) were sorted. On this clone: Its cognate antigen has yet to be identified. Base qualities were left out, and no much larger clone turns up one base away.

The research as a whole found: In PRAID patients, the trend toward increased clonality and lower diversity reached statistical significance only for regulatory T cells. Across all analyzed T-cell subsets, PRAID patients showed a trend toward higher clonality and lower TRB diversity. PRAID patients showed a restricted number of unique TRB V-J gene pairings.

Libraries were built with the immunoSEQ multiplex PCR assay. The paper's data handling went like this. Repertoire diversity was quantified with Shannon entropy, accounting for clonal size distribution. The Gini-Simpson index (Simpson_1-D) was used to measure inequality of clonotype distribution. The immuneACCESS repertoire file appears here via TCRdb, limited to in-frame rearrangements. These files lack a portion of the clones; in checked studies, under half of the deficit traces to unresolved V genes, and the cause of the others is not known. D and trimming were read from the DNA, whereas the V and J calls and clone size are those reported in that table. In this sample the table shows tens of thousands of clones, roughly 91% of which occur a single time. Roughly 0.7% of the sample belongs to the ten largest clones. The CDR3 runs 13 residues from the cysteine to the phenylalanine. The retained sequence is limited to the CDR3, 39 bases, with the frame set at the first base. V is pared back by 4 bases and J by 5 bases, with 15 bases lying between the germline termini. As encoded in the germline V gene, CDR1 is SQVTM while CDR2 is ANQGSEA.

The V and J segments used are TRBV29-1 and TRBJ2-7, with an unclear D gene assignment. The material sequenced was CD4+ T cells from PBMCs, taken after stem cell transplantation. The source of this sequence is a human patient with POMP-related autoinflammation and immune dysregulation (PRAID). Some T cells seen after a transplant may have their origin in the graft donor. The nucleotide sequence reads as follows: TGCAGCGTTGGTTGGGCCTTTACCGACGAGCAGTACTTC. Translation gives CSVGWAFTDEQYF.